The rows below give T cell receptor beta chains drawn from one sample of a study of blood T cells in healthy people across ages. TCRdb reanalysed the 5' RACE reads using MiXCR and keeps one entry per CDR3 protein. The sample holds about 830,000 distinct CDR3 sequences, 60% to 80% seen once. The sequenced sample consisted of blood. These receptors originate from a man aged 30 to 45 in good health. CDR3s include the opening cysteine and the closing phenylalanine or tryptophan. D genes are given only for firm matches. A clone size is listed for some rows: how often the clone was seen (once, few, many), or a class if it is expanded.

j_gene	abundance	d_gene	v_gene	CDR3aa	CDR3nt
TRBJ2-1	few	TRBD2	TRBV4-2	CASSQFITSGVYNEQFF	TGTGCCAGCAGCCAATTTATTACTAGCGGGGTGTACAATGAGCAGTTCTTC
TRBJ2-3	-	-	TRBV5-1	CASSLAPSPTDTQYF	TGCGCCAGCAGCTTGGCCCCCTCGCCCACAGATACGCAGTATTTT
TRBJ2-7	-	-	TRBV4-1	CASSNWRQDYEQYF	TGCGCCAGCAGCAACTGGAGGCAGGACTACGAGCAGTACTTC
TRBJ1-5	-	-	TRBV12-3/TRBV12-4	CASGEGAGRNQPQHF	TGTGCCAGCGGGGAAGGGGCCGGGCGTAATCAGCCCCAGCATTTT
TRBJ2-3	-	-	TRBV5-1	CASSLVAVTDTQYF	TGCGCCAGCAGCTTGGTGGCAGTCACAGATACGCAGTATTTT
TRBJ2-5	few	TRBD1	TRBV29-1	CSVFRGTVQETQYF	TGCAGCGTGTTTAGGGGGACAGTGCAAGAGACCCAGTACTTC
TRBJ2-1	-	TRBD2	TRBV20-1	CSARTSGGSSYNEQFF	TGCAGTGCTAGAACCAGCGGGGGTAGCTCCTACAATGAGCAGTTCTTC
TRBJ2-3	-	TRBD1	TRBV7-9	CASSLATGGGTDTQYF	TGTGCCAGCAGCTTAGCCACAGGGGGCGGTACAGATACGCAGTATTTT
TRBJ1-5	many	-	TRBV20-1	CSARDVQDNQPQHF	TGCAGTGCTAGAGATGTCCAGGACAATCAGCCCCAGCATTTT
TRBJ1-4	-	-	TRBV29-1	CSVAGMQLGEKLFF	TGCAGCGTTGCGGGGATGCAGTTAGGTGAAAAACTGTTTTTT
TRBJ2-7	-	TRBD1	TRBV7-3	CASSLGTGPVEQYF	TGTGCCAGCAGCTTAGGGACAGGGCCCGTCGAGCAGTACTTC
TRBJ2-5	once	TRBD2	TRBV27	CASYGLAESGGETQYF	TGTGCCAGCTACGGGCTAGCGGAGTCAGGTGGGGAGACCCAGTACTTC
TRBJ1-5	-	TRBD1	TRBV6-1	CASSGSGTGSQPQHF	TGTGCCAGCAGTGGATCCGGGACAGGGTCTCAGCCCCAGCATTTT
TRBJ1-6	-	-	TRBV20-1	CRPGAVTDNSPLHF	TGCAGGCCCGGGGCAGTTACAGATAATTCACCCCTCCACTTT
TRBJ2-7	-	-	TRBV29-1	CSVGLGHSIGSEQYF	TGCAGCGTTGGCCTGGGCCATTCAATTGGTTCCGAGCAGTACTTC
TRBJ2-5	-	-	TRBV24-1	CATSDYGGEETQYF	TGTGCCACCAGTGATTATGGCGGGGAAGAGACCCAGTACTTC
TRBJ1-2	-	-	TRBV4-3	CASSQDPVGQNGYTF	TGCGCCAGCAGCCAAGATCCTGTAGGGCAGAATGGCTACACCTTC
TRBJ1-1	few	TRBD1	TRBV6-5	CASSSPGQGATEAFF	TGTGCCAGCAGTTCCCCCGGACAGGGGGCAACTGAAGCTTTCTTT
TRBJ2-1	few	-	TRBV29-1	CSVKGSGEQFF	TGCAGCGTTAAGGGGTCCGGCGAGCAGTTCTTC
TRBJ2-6	-	TRBD1	TRBV7-9	CASSPETGSGGANVLTF	TGTGCCAGCAGCCCCGAGACAGGGAGCGGTGGGGCCAACGTCCTGACTTTC
TRBJ2-1	-	-	TRBV12-3/TRBV12-4	CASSPTILGNEQFF	TGTGCCAGCAGTCCGACGATTTTGGGCAATGAGCAGTTCTTC
TRBJ2-5	few	-	TRBV5-1	CASSSGTGETQYF	TGCGCCAGCAGCTCCGGGACGGGAGAGACCCAGTACTTC
TRBJ2-1	-	TRBD2	TRBV9	CASSVVGTSVYNEQFF	TGTGCCAGCAGCGTTGTGGGGACTAGCGTTTACAATGAGCAGTTCTTC
TRBJ2-3	-	-	TRBV9	CASSVGVVPGSDTQYF	TGTGCCAGCAGCGTAGGGGTGGTCCCAGGGTCAGATACGCAGTATTTT
TRBJ2-1	-	TRBD2	TRBV5-1	CASSLAGGSDSYNERFF	TGCGCCAGCAGCTTGGCCGGGGGGTCCGATTCCTACAATGAGCGGTTCTTC
TRBJ1-5	few	TRBD1	TRBV3-1	CASSPTGGNQPQHF	TGTGCCAGCAGCCCGACAGGGGGCAATCAGCCCCAGCATTTT
TRBJ2-2	few	TRBD1	TRBV27	CASSISGTGALFF	TGTGCCAGCAGTATCTCGGGGACAGGGGCCCTGTTTTTT
TRBJ2-3	-	TRBD2	TRBV20-1	CSAALAGGTFRTDTQYF	TGCAGTGCTGCCCTAGCGGGGGGAACTTTCCGCACAGATACGCAGTATTTT